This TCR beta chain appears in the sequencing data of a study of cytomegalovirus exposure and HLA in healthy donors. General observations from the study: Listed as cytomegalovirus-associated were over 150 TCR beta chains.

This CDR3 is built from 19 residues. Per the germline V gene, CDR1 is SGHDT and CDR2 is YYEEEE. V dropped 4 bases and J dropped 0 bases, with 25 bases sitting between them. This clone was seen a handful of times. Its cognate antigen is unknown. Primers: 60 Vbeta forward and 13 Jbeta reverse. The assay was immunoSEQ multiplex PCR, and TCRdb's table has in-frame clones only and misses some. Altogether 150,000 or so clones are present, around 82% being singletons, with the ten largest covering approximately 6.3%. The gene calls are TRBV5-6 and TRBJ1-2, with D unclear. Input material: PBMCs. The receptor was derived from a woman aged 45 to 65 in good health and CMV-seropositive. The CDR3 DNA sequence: TGTGCCAGCAGCCATGGGGAGGAGTGGGAGGAGAACACTAACTATGGCTACACCTTC. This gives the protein CASSHGEEWEENTNYGYTF.